This paragraph reports one T cell receptor (beta chain). The germline V gene encodes CDR1 ENHRY and CDR2 SYGVKD. The CDR3 is 14 residues long. Trimming removed 0 bases at V and 2 bases at J, with 8 bases between. This sample was taken from a study of shared clonotypes between healthy human individuals. Across the whole study: A donor's plate count was three for CD4 naive and three for CD4 memory; CD8 naive had two and CD8 memory one.

The assay was carried out at the deep level. The assay was immunoSEQ multiplex PCR, and TCRdb's table has in-frame clones only and misses some. The table has just over 2,000,000 clones, 90% to 95% seen once. Donors were healthy HIV-negative adults without recently reported acute infections or vaccinations. The sequence derives from a man between 18 and 29 years old in good health. Sequencing used naive CD4+ T cells sorted from blood. Sample subset: CD45RA+ positively selected. The chain uses TRBV10-3 and TRBJ2-7; D not resolved. The CDR3 DNA reads TGTGCCATCAGTGAGTCGGTGACCCCCTACGAGCAGTACTTC. Translating gives CAISESVTPYEQYF.